The next 5 T cell receptor beta chains were all read from a single sample in a study of T-cell reconstitution after alpha-beta-depleted transplantation in children. Preparation of the TCRbeta library used unique molecular identifiers. TCRdb fed the PCR reads into MiXCR, producing one record per CDR3 protein. Counted here are about 500,000 distinct CDR3 sequences, approximately 32% occurring once; the ten biggest clones make up around 2.5%. The sample here was PBMCs from the stem cell graft donor, taken from the stem cell graft. The source of these receptors is a human donor who donated a stem cell graft to a child with aplastic anemia.

In its sample, this clonotype was seen a few times. This sequence joins TRBV25-1 and TRBJ1-2; TRBD1 matches 7 bases. CDR1 is MGHDK and CDR2 is SYGVNS in the germline V gene. The CDR3 runs 11 residues. V shed 11 bases and J 3 bases; nucleotides not matched to a gene: 3. In DNA form, the CDR3 reads TGTGCCGAGGGACAGTACTATGGCTACACCTTC. It specifies CAEGQYYGYTF.

With respect to this clonotype: The DNA is omitted, as the CDR3 cannot be located on it reliably, and the CDR3 follows TCRdb's listing. The genes are TRBV3-1 and TRBJ2-2; the table assigns TRBD2, which was not confirmed against the DNA. From its first to its last residue, the CDR3 has 16 amino acids. From germline, CDR1 is LGHDT and CDR2 YNNKEL (reference sequence). The CDR3 protein is CASSHYVGLRAGELFF.

V and J are TRBV20-1 and TRBJ1-3; D not resolved. The germline V gene encodes CDR1 DFQATT and CDR2 SNEGSKA (reference sequence). This CDR3 spans 12 amino acids. The V and J ends lost 6 bases and 2 bases respectively, with 8 bases between them. CDR3: CSARTAGNTIYF. Written as DNA, the CDR3 is TGCAGTGCACGGACTGCTGGAAACACCATATATTTT.

The chain has TRBV20-1 and TRBJ1-5; no clear D. CDR3 length: 13 amino acids. The ends were cut back, 2 bases at V and 0 bases at J, with 5 bases in the middle. From germline, CDR1 is DFQATT and CDR2 SNEGSKA (reference sequence). CDR3 DNA: TGCAGTGCTAGAAGAAGTAGCAATCAGCCCCAGCATTTT. Protein product: CSARRSSNQPQHF.

This clonotype was recorded at least ten times. The V and J genes are TRBV6-1 and TRBJ2-1, with 10 bases that match TRBD2. This CDR3 has 16 residues. Unmatched junction bases numbered 10, after V lost 6 bases and J lost 5 bases. The germline gives CDR1 MNHNS, CDR2 SASEGT. The DNA for the CDR3 is TGTGCCAGCAGGGTAGCGGGGGGCGGGACCCACAATGAGCAGTTCTTC. Translated: CASRVAGGGTHNEQFF.